This is a list of T cell receptor beta chains from one sample in a study of cytomegalovirus exposure and HLA in healthy donors. Using immunoSEQ multiplex PCR, the repertoire was profiled, and TCRdb retains in-frame clones only, with some absent. This repertoire shows 95,000 to 150,000 clones, around 80% found once; its top ten account for about 1%. The sample taken for sequencing was PBMCs. These receptors all come from a woman aged 30 to 39 in good health and CMV-seronegative. Both conserved end residues are part of each CDR3. Each record gives: V gene, clone size, J gene, CDR3 protein. Only part of the rows carry a size: once, few, many, or a class if the clone is expanded.

V: TRBV6-6; size: -; J: TRBJ1-2; CDR3: CASSHPGDYGYTF
V: TRBV10-2; size: -; J: TRBJ1-5; CDR3: CASSTEGTAFSNQPQHF
V: TRBV19; size: -; J: TRBJ2-3; CDR3: CASSIVPTSTDTQYF
V: TRBV28; size: -; J: TRBJ2-1; CDR3: CASSAGGSNYHEQFF
V: TRBV9; size: -; J: TRBJ2-7; CDR3: CASSVDAQGGLEQYF
V: TRBV27; size: -; J: -; CDR3: CASSPAGTGVYEQYF
V: TRBV30; size: few; J: TRBJ2-5; CDR3: CAWSGIRQGASETQYF
V: TRBV5-1; size: -; J: TRBJ2-1; CDR3: CASSILAGDGEQFF
V: TRBV7-8; size: -; J: TRBJ2-5; CDR3: CASSPWTDTQETQYF
V: TRBV5-1; size: -; J: TRBJ2-3; CDR3: CASSLAWASGVRDTQYF
V: TRBV7-9; size: -; J: TRBJ1-1; CDR3: CASSYDVWGRGDTEAFF
V: TRBV27; size: -; J: TRBJ2-7; CDR3: CASSLGPSTGVYEQYF
V: TRBV5-1; size: -; J: TRBJ1-1; CDR3: CAGSSSSQSLGMNTEAFF